These 29 T cell receptor beta chains were sequenced from one sample in a study of PD-L1 blockade in urothelial cancer. Method: immunoSEQ multiplex PCR; TCRdb's copy keeps in-frame clones and lacks some. The sample shows some 80,000 clones, approximately 86% of them seen only once. The input for sequencing was PBMCs, taken around atezolizumab (anti-PD-L1) treatment. The receptors were gathered from an older woman with urothelial cancer.

The chain is built from TRBV6-1 and TRBJ2-4; D possibly corresponds to TRBD1 (6 bases). With 6 bases removed from V and 0 bases from J, the gap between germline ends came to 12 bases. The CDR3 is 15 amino acids. The V gene's germline CDR1 is MNHNS and CDR2 SASEGT. In DNA, the CDR3 is TGTGCCAGCAGCGGACAGACTGTAGCCAAAAACATTCAGTACTTC. Translation: CASSGQTVAKNIQYF.

The chain couples TRBV5-1 to TRBJ2-7, with 8 bases fitting TRBD1. CDR1 and CDR2 from the germline V gene are SGHRS and YFSETQ. V lost 4 bases and J lost 2; bases outside the gene matches: 8. The CDR3 extends over 15 amino acids. CDR3 coding DNA: TGCGCCAGCAGCACGACAGGGGCGTCCCCCTACGAGCAGTACTTC. This gives the protein CASSTTGASPYEQYF.

The rearrangement joins TRBV7-9 to TRBJ1-5; D is perhaps TRBD1 (6 bases). Germline lookup yields CDR1 SEHNR and CDR2 FQNEAQ (reference sequence). This CDR3 comprises 14 residues. The V end was cut by 7 bases, the J end by 3 bases, with 13 bases between. This CDR3 is CASTNGGHNQPQHF. CDR3 nucleotide sequence: TGTGCCAGCACGAACGGGGGGCACAATCAGCCCCAGCATTTT. Full variable domain (outside the CDR3, taken from reference TRBV7-9 and TRBJ1-5): DTGVSQNPRHKITKRGQNVTFRCDPISEHNRLYWYRQTLGQGPEFLTYFQNEAQLEKSRLLSDRFSAERPKGSFSTLEIQRTEQGDSAMYLCASTNGGHNQPQHFGDGTRLSIL.

This chain uses TRBV10-3 with TRBJ2-1; 9 bases fit TRBD1. Trimming at V came to 0 bases and at J to 1 base, leaving 4 bases not matched to a gene. CDR1 ENHRY and CDR2 SYGVKD come from the germline V gene. The CDR3 totals 17 residues. The CDR3 sequence is CAISESSGTGSYNEQFF. DNA for the CDR3: TGTGCCATCAGTGAGTCGAGTGGGACAGGGTCCTACAATGAGCAGTTCTTC.

This clone appeared a single time. The chain carries TRBV5-1 and TRBJ1-4; 8 bases fit TRBD1. The CDR3 sequence is 16 residues long. Losses at the gene ends were 3 bases for V and 3 bases for J; bases not matched to a gene: 7. CDR1 is SGHRS and CDR2 is YFSETQ in the germline V gene. Written as DNA, the CDR3 is TGCGCCAGCAGCTCCGGACAGGGCCCAGCTAATGAAAAACTGTTTTTT. Protein: CASSSGQGPANEKLFF.

This clone was recorded at least ten times. The chain uses TRBV19 and TRBJ1-5, with TRBD1 matching 7 bases. CDR3 length: 15 residues. V shed 5 bases, J shed 4 bases, and the junction held 8 bases outside the gene matches. Per the germline V gene, CDR1 is LNHDA and CDR2 is SQIVND (reference sequence). The CDR3 here is CASSEGQLENQPQHF. The CDR3 DNA is TGTGCCAGTAGTGAGGGACAGCTGGAGAATCAGCCCCAGCATTTT.

The chain uses TRBV28 and TRBJ2-7; TRBD2 agrees at 13 bases. The germline gives CDR1 MDHEN, CDR2 SYDVKM. Trimming at V came to 2 bases and at J to 8 bases, leaving 3 bases not matched to a gene. The CDR3 contains 14 residues. The CDR3 region has the DNA TGTGCCAGCAGTTTAACCGGGACTAGCGGGAAGCAGTACTTC. Encoded protein: CASSLTGTSGKQYF.

The genes are TRBV5-8 and TRBJ2-5; weak D call: TRBD2 (5 bases). The CDR3 totals 14 residues. Germline V gives CDR1 SGHTS, CDR2 YDEGEE. V was shortened by 0 bases and J by 2 bases, with 8 bases between the two germline ends. CDR3: CASSLEGDQETQYF. DNA for the CDR3: TGTGCCAGCAGCTTGGAGGGAGATCAAGAGACCCAGTACTTC.

The chain employs TRBV19 and TRBJ1-5, with a weak D call TRBD1 (5 bases). The germline V and J ends were trimmed by 4 bases and 0 bases, with 10 bases remaining between them. From germline, CDR1 is LNHDA and CDR2 SQIVND (reference sequence). CDR3 length: 15 amino acids. CDR3 protein: CASSTGPYSNQPQHF. CDR3 nucleotides: TGTGCCAGTAGTACAGGGCCCTATAGCAATCAGCCCCAGCATTTT.

The chain couples TRBV18 to TRBJ1-1; D not certain. The CDR3 is 15 residues long. Trimming left V 3 bases short and J 1 base short, with 12 bases between. Germline CDR1 is KGHSH and CDR2 is LQKENI. CDR3 loop: CASSPNAAENTEAFF. The CDR3, as DNA: TGTGCCAGCTCACCCAACGCGGCAGAGAACACTGAAGCTTTCTTT.

The V gene is TRBV5-1, the J gene TRBJ2-2; D is undetermined. The CDR3 is made up of 16 amino acids. The germline CDR1 and CDR2 sequences are SGHRS and YFSETQ. V was pared by 7 bases and J by 2 bases, with 18 bases between. CDR3 protein: CASYTFVQINTGELFF. The CDR3, as DNA: TGCGCCAGCTACACTTTCGTACAGATTAACACCGGGGAGCTGTTTTTT.

This clone was counted only a few times. The chain joins TRBV7-2 to TRBJ1-5; no clear D. Germline V CDR1 and CDR2: SGHTA, FQGNSA. Between the trimmed V and J ends, which lost 6 bases and 4 bases, there was a span of 10 bases. This CDR3 has 13 amino acids. The CDR3 bases are TGTGCCAGCAGTTCGGACTGGAATCAGCCCCAGCATTTT. This encodes CASSSDWNQPQHF.

The V and J genes are TRBV6-5 and TRBJ2-7; TRBD1 matches 10 bases. The germline V gene encodes CDR1 MNHEY and CDR2 SVGAGI. With 4 bases clipped from V and 7 bases from J, the junction kept 7 bases outside the gene matches. CDR3 length: 14 amino acids. CDR3 nucleotide sequence: TGTGCCAGCAGTTCCACCCGGACAGGGGGTGAGCAGTACTTC. The encoded protein is CASSSTRTGGEQYF.

V is TRBV6-4 and J is TRBJ2-4, with 9 bases fitting TRBD2. This CDR3 spans 13 amino acids. The ends lost 3 bases at V and 14 bases at J; junction bases unmatched: 8. Germline CDR1 MRHNA, CDR2 SNTAGT. CDR3 sequence: CASSETSAGGEYF. The CDR3 bases are TGTGCCAGCAGTGAGACTAGCGCGGGAGGGGAGTACTTC.

This chain uses TRBV19 with TRBJ2-1; 11 bases agree with TRBD2. Germline CDR1 LNHDA, CDR2 SQIVND (reference sequence). V dropped 6 bases and J dropped 4; count of bases not matched to a gene: 11. The CDR3 consists of 17 residues. The CDR3 nucleotides are TGTGCCAGTAGCACAGGATTTAGCGGGAGGGGGTACAATGAGCAGTTCTTC. It translates to CASSTGFSGRGYNEQFF. The complete variable domain, with remaining parts taken from reference TRBV19 and TRBJ2-1, reads DGGITQSPKYLFRKEGQNVTLSCEQNLNHDAMYWYRQDPGQGLRLIYYSQIVNDFQKGDIAEGYSVSREKKESFPLTVTSAQKNPTAFYLCASSTGFSGRGYNEQFFGPGTRLTVL.

In this sample, this clone turned up a few times. In nucleotides, the CDR3 is TGTGCCAGCAGCTTGGGACTAGCGGGACAAGAGACCCAGTACTTC. Translating it yields CASSLGLAGQETQYF. V usage is TRBV7-9 and J usage is TRBJ2-5; 13 bases map to TRBD2. V lost 3 bases to trimming and J lost 2 bases; unmatched junction nucleotides: 0. Germline CDR1 and CDR2: SEHNR and FQNEAQ (reference sequence). The CDR3 is made up of 15 amino acids.

The CDR3 DNA follows: TGTGCCAGCAGTGAGCAGGGGACAGGGGGCACAGATACGCAGTATTTT. Translation: CASSEQGTGGTDTQYF. The gene calls are TRBV6-1 and TRBJ2-3, with TRBD1 matching over 10 bases. The CDR3 is made up of 16 amino acids. CDR1 is MNHNS, CDR2 SASEGT, per germline. The J segment lost 1 base and the V segment lost 3 bases, leaving 4 bases of the junction unmatched.

The rearrangement joins TRBV28 to TRBJ1-2; 7 bases line up with TRBD1. J was trimmed by 6 bases and V by 7 bases; bases with no gene match: 11. CDR1 and CDR2 (germline): MDHEN, SYDVKM. The CDR3 length is 14 residues. The CDR3 loop reads CASIQRGRGNGYTF. The CDR3 region has the DNA TGTGCCAGCATCCAACGCGGCAGGGGGAATGGCTACACCTTC.

The gene calls are TRBV13 and TRBJ2-3; D call uncertain. This CDR3 is 15 amino acids long. The V gene's germline CDR1 is PRHDT and CDR2 FYEKMQ (reference sequence). Trimming shortened V by 5 bases and J by 8 bases, and 20 bases separated the two germline ends. The CDR3 coding sequence is TGTGCCAGCAGCCCCCCAGAGACGTTCCCAGGTACGCAGTATTTT. Translating gives CASSPPETFPGTQYF.

V usage is TRBV29-1 and J usage is TRBJ1-2; D may be TRBD1 (5 bases). V lost 6 bases and J lost 1, with 18 bases in between. The CDR3 has 15 amino acids. Germline assignment: CDR1 SQVTM and CDR2 ANQGSEA. This CDR3 reads CSVPHGAGSNYGYTF. The CDR3 DNA reads TGCAGCGTCCCTCATGGGGCCGGAAGTAACTATGGCTACACCTTC.

The rearrangement links TRBV10-3 to TRBJ2-7, with D perhaps matching TRBD2 (5 bases). V was clipped by 0 bases and J by 10 bases, with 25 bases between them. CDR3 length: 17 residues. CDR1 is ENHRY, CDR2 SYGVKD, per germline. CDR3 in amino acids: CAISESSQDGDSSKQYF. CDR3 in DNA: TGTGCCATCAGTGAGTCCAGTCAAGACGGGGATAGCTCGAAACAGTACTTC.

The V call is TRBV10-2, the J call TRBJ2-7, with unresolved D. V was pared by 2 bases and J by 0 bases, with 5 bases between. Germline CDR1 and CDR2: WSHSY and SAAADI. The CDR3 sequence is 13 residues long. The CDR3 is CASSEDISYEQYF. The CDR3 nucleotides read TGCGCCAGCAGTGAGGACATCTCCTACGAGCAGTACTTC.

This sequence joins TRBV10-3 and TRBJ2-1; tentatively, D is TRBD2 (5 bases). From germline, CDR1 is ENHRY and CDR2 SYGVKD. This CDR3 spans 16 amino acids. Trimming removed 2 bases from V and 9 bases from J, with 20 bases in between. The CDR3 sequence: CAISESELVSSAEQFF. DNA for the CDR3: TGTGCCATCAGTGAGAGCGAACTAGTATCGAGTGCTGAGCAGTTCTTC.

This chain joins TRBV6-1 and TRBJ1-5; 9 bases are shared with TRBD1. CDR1 and CDR2 from the germline V gene are MNHNS and SASEGT. The CDR3 loop spans 14 amino acids. Trimming removed 5 bases from V and 6 bases from J; junction bases left unmatched: 5. CDR3 in DNA: TGTGCCAGCAGTTCTACAGGGGGCGTTCAGCCCCAGCATTTT. Translated, it gives CASSSTGGVQPQHF.

The J gene is TRBJ2-5, the V gene TRBV5-1, with TRBD2 identical over 9 bases. CDR1 is SGHRS and CDR2 is YFSETQ in the germline V gene. V was clipped by 0 bases and J by 5 bases; unmatched bases: 8. The CDR3 is 16 amino acids. The CDR3 nucleotides are TGCGCCAGCAGCTTGGGGGGGGCTAGCGGGATCGAGACCCAGTACTTC. This codes for CASSLGGASGIETQYF.

This clone has just a few counts. The rearrangement joins TRBV7-2 to TRBJ2-3; 7 bases align to TRBD2. The germline CDR1 and CDR2 sequences are SGHTA and FQGNSA. This CDR3 region has 13 residues. Losses at the gene ends were 4 bases for V and 6 bases for J; bases not matched to a gene: 4. The CDR3 reads CASSYRAGDTQYF. CDR3 DNA: TGTGCCAGCAGCTACCGAGCGGGGGATACGCAGTATTTT.

The J gene is TRBJ2-6, the V gene TRBV7-2; unclear D gene. This CDR3 is 17 amino acids long. Per the germline V gene, CDR1 is SGHTA and CDR2 is FQGNSA. V was pared by 5 bases and J by 0 bases, with 14 bases between. This CDR3 is CASSDLRGSSGANVLTF. The CDR3 bases are TGTGCCAGCAGCGACCTACGAGGCAGCTCTGGGGCCAACGTCCTGACTTTC.

V is TRBV7-2 and J is TRBJ2-5; 8 nucleotides line up with TRBD2. Germline loops: CDR1 SGHTA, CDR2 FQGNSA. V trimming: 4 bases; J trimming: 2 bases; junction bases outside the gene matches: 3. The CDR3 length is 14 residues. The CDR3 loop reads CASSSGGVQETQYF. CDR3 sequence (DNA): TGTGCCAGCAGCTCCGGGGGGGTTCAAGAGACCCAGTACTTC.

The chain links TRBV2 to TRBJ2-5; 9 bases are shared with TRBD1. Germline V lookup: CDR1 SNHLY, CDR2 FYNNEI. The CDR3 covers 14 residues. J was trimmed by 4 bases and V by 5 bases; bases with no gene match: 5. The CDR3: CASSSDRGGETQYF. The CDR3 coding sequence is TGTGCCAGCAGTTCGGACAGGGGTGGAGAGACCCAGTACTTC. The complete variable domain, with remaining parts taken from reference TRBV2 and TRBJ2-5, reads EPEVTQTPSHQVTQMGQEVILRCVPISNHLYFYWYRQILGQKVEFLVSFYNNEISEKSEIFDDQFSVERPDGSNFTLKIRSTKLEDSAMYFCASSSDRGGETQYFGPGTRLLVL.